Listed below are T cell receptor beta chains from one sample, sequenced in a study of T-cell memory formation after mild COVID-19. One entry per CDR3 protein results from TCRdb running MiXCR on the 5' RACE reads. This table has hundreds of thousands of distinct CDR3 sequences, 15% to 20% appearing once. The sequenced sample consisted of PBMCs or a T cell subset sorted from them (not recorded which). These receptor sequences come from a man aged 18 to 35 who had mild COVID-19 (a few samples of this study predate the infection). Cell type and time point are not known. The conserved cysteine and the conserved F or W are not part of the CDR3 here. The size entry is marked missing in some rows and otherwise reads once, few, many or a size class.

TRBV20-1,few,SARGGLASDTQY
TRBV5-1,few,ASSAGLMGETQY
TRBV20-1,few,SAHRGGRTDTQY
TRBV29-1,few,SVGSAYGYT
TRBV5-1,few,ASSLGDSPSPLH
TRBV18,NA,ASSPSGAEGGYT
TRBV3-1,NA,ASSHWTSGGAVEQF
TRBV15,few,ATSRDRGRDETQY
TRBV2,few,ASTGGMGRGTEAF
TRBV10-3,NA,AISEKRMGETQY
TRBV29-1,NA,SVAKRGYYQETQY
TRBV5-1,NA,ASSSGTGPTLGTDTQY
TRBV6-5,NA,ASSSPGDREAF
TRBV7-2,few,ASSLRGGPDTQY
TRBV30,NA,AWSVPHGNTQY
TRBV2,NA,ASELQETQY
TRBV5-1,few,ASSSTSGDNEQF
TRBV5-1,few,ASSPFGGVTDTQY
TRBV6-5,NA,ASTPGGTASRGYT
TRBV20-1,few,SAGTSGGETDTQY
TRBV5-1,NA,ASSLYGTGGSYNEQF
TRBV9,NA,ASSVGELRYNEQF
TRBV5-1,NA,ASSLARQRRAANEKLF